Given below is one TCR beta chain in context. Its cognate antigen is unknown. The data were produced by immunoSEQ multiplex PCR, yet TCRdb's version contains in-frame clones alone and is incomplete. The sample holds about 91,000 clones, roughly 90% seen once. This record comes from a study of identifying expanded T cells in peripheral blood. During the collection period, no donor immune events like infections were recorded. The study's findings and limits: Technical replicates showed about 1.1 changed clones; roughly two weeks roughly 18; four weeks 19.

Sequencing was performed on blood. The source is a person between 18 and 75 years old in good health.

This CDR3 is CATSRARAGGPETDTQYF. The DNA for the CDR3 is TGTGCCACCAGCAGAGCCAGAGCGGGAGGGCCGGAGACAGATACGCAGTATTTT. The J gene is TRBJ2-3, the V gene TRBV15, with 10 positions matching TRBD2. The germline CDR1 and CDR2 sequences are LNHNV and YYDKDF (reference sequence). J lost 3 bases, V lost 1 base, and 10 bases had no gene match. This CDR3 is built from 18 residues.